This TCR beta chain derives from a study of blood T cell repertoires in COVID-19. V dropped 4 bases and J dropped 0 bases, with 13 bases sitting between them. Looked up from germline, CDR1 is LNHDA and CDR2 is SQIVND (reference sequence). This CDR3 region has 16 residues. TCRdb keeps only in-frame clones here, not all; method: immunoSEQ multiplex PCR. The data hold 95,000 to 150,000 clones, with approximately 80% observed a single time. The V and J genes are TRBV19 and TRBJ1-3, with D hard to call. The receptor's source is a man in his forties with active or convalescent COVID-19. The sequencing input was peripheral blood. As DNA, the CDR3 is TGTGCCAGTAGTACTCCGGGCGGGAGCTCTGGAAACACCATATATTTT. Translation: CASSTPGGSSGNTIYF.